This record covers a single T cell receptor beta chain. It lacks a known antigen. Per-base qualities were not stored, and no clone one base away is much larger. The data were taken from a study of T cell responses to AZD1222 COVID-19 vaccine (dated by TCRdb to the early 2020s). Turning to the overall study: A total of 233 trial participants underwent TCR sequencing, of whom 207 had received two doses of AZD1222 and about 26 had received two doses of the MenACWY control vaccine. Trial participants were enrolled by age into subgroups of 18-55, 56-69 and 70-plus years, and around 150, 29 and 61 TCR-sequenced participants, respectively, were included in these subgroups. Beyond this particular receptor, the publication reports: In the small 56-69-year group, the increase in depth fell short of significance, most likely because of low power. Because no samples from the day 14 peak response were available, repertoires could be characterized only after the peak T cell response. Conclusions about previously exposed vaccinees are limited, since just six or seven AZD1222 recipients were seropositive for SARS-CoV-2 at baseline. Epitopes outside the regions mutated in the B.1.351 and B.1.1.7 variants were reportedly recognized by nearly half of the unique spike-specific TCRs. Participants were mostly white British and included more females than males, and it was suggested by the authors that clonal diversity may have been underestimated. After two AZD1222 doses, spike-specific TCR breadth and depth were significantly higher than at day 0 and than in MenACWY recipients. CD4 TCRs associated with the vaccine covered the entire spike protein, and the dominant responses were in regions 160-218 and 743-854.

V is reduced by 4 bases and J by 0 bases, leaving a spacing of 22 bases between them. The CDR3 runs 18 residues from the cysteine to the phenylalanine. This entry keeps only the CDR3 DNA: 54 bases, framed from base 1. The germline V gene specifies MRHNA as CDR1 and SNTAGT as CDR2. The CDR3 regions of human TCRbeta chains were analyzed by immunosequencing. The study's own analysis went as follows. Repertoire TCRs were checked for matches against a reference library of SARS-CoV-2-specific TCRs that had been generated using the MIRA antigen-specificity platform. Breadth meant the fraction of unique TCRs that were SARS-CoV-2-associated, whereas depth meant the fraction of total T cells that were SARS-CoV-2-associated. Using the MIRA data, each spike-specific TCR was mapped to the spike region that the TCR reacts to and placed in a CD4 or CD8 class. Log10-transformed breadth and depth values were compared by one-way ANOVA with Sidak's multiple comparisons tests. Held by TCRdb, this immuneACCESS table contains in-frame sequences only and omits some clones. Under half of the omission traces to an unresolved V gene where checked; the cause of the rest is unknown. V, J and clone size reflect that table, while D and trimming were determined from the DNA. The sample table records about 83,000 clones; roughly 90% of these occur just once. The ten largest clonotypes hold under 5% of the sample.

The sample's time point label, in plain terms: baseline before first vaccination. Per the publication, the treatment or condition label means: meningococcal conjugate vaccine given as trial control. Vaccinee samples came from UK trials COV001 and COV002, including a single-blind randomized controlled phase 2/3 trial of AZD1222 (ChAdOx1 nCoV-19) in healthy adults. For TCRbeta chain sequencing, PBMC samples from trial participants were taken at day 0 and at day 28 after the second dose. The sequencing here drew on peripheral blood, taken on day 0 of MenACWY control vaccination. This chain joins TRBV6-4 to TRBJ2-7; matching of 7 bases hints at TRBD1 as the D gene. The receptor was isolated from an adult in good health. The sequenced DNA: TGTGCCAGCAGTGTGGCGGGACAGCTCCCAAAATCCTCCTACGAGCAGTACTTC. It encodes CASSVAGQLPKSSYEQYF.